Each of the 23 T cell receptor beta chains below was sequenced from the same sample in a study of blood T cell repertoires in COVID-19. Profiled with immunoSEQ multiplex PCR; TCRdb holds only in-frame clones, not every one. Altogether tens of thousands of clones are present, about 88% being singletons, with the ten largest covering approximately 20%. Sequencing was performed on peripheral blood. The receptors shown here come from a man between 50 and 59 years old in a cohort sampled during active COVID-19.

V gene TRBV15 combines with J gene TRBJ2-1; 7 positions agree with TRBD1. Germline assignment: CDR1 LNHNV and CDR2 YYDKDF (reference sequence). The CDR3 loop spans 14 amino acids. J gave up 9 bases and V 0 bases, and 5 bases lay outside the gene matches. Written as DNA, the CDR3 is TGTGCCACCAGCAGAGATGTAGGGGGCACTGAGCAGTTCTTC. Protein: CATSRDVGGTEQFF.

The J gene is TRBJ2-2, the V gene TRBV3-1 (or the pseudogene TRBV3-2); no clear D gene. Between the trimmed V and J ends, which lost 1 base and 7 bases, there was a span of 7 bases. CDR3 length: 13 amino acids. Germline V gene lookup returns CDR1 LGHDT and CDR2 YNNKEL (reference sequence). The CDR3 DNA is TGTGCCAGCAGCCAAGTTCTATACGGGGAGCTGTTTTTT. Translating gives CASSQVLYGELFF.

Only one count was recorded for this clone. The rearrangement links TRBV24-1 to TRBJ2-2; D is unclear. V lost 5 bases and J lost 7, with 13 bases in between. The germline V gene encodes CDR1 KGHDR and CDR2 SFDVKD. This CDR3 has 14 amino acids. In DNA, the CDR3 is TGTGCCACCAGTGTGGCCCGGGTGAACGGGGAGCTGTTTTTT. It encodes CATSVARVNGELFF.

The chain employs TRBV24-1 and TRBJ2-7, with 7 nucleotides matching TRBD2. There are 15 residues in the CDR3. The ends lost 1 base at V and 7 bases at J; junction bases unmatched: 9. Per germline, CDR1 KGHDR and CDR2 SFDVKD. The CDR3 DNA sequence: TGTGCCACCAGTGATTTTTGGGAGGGGTTGTGGGAGCAGTACGTC. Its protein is CATSDFWEGLWEQYV.

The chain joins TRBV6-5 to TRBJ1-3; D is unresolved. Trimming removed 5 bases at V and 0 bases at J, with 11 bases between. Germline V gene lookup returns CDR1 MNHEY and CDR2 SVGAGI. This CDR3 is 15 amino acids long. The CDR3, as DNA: TGTGCCAGCAGTCCATCTGCGAGCTCTGGAAACACCATATATTTT. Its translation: CASSPSASSGNTIYF.

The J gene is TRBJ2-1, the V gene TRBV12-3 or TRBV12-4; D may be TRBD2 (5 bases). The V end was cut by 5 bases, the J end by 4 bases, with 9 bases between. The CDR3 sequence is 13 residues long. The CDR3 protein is CASSTQRYNEQFF. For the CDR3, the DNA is TGTGCCAGCAGTACCCAGCGGTACAATGAGCAGTTCTTC.

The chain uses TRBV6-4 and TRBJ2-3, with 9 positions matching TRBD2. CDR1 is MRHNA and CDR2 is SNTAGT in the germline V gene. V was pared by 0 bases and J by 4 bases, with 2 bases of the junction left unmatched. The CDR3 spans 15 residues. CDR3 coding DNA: TGTGCCAGCAGTGACTCGGGCGGGGGGGCAGATACGCAGTATTTT. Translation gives CASSDSGGGADTQYF.

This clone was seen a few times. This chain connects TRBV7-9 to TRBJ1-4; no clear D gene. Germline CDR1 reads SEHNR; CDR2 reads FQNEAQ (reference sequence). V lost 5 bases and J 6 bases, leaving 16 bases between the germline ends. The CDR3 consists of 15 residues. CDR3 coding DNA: TGTGCCAGCAGCCCTCCCAAGTCGAGGGATGAAAAACTGTTTTTT. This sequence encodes CASSPPKSRDEKLFF.

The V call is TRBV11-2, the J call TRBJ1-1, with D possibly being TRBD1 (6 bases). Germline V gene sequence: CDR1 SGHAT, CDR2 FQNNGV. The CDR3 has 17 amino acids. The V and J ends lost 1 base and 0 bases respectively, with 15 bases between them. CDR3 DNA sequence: TGTGCCAGCAGCTTAGTGGGGGGGCGAGAAATGAACACTGAAGCTTTCTTT. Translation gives CASSLVGGREMNTEAFF.

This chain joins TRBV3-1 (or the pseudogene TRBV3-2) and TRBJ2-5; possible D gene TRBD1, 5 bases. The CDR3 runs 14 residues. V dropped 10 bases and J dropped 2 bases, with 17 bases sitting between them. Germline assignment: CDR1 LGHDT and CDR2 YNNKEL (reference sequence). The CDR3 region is CAIRIRAPQETQYF. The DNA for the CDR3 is TGTGCCATCCGTATCAGGGCCCCACAAGAGACCCAGTACTTC.

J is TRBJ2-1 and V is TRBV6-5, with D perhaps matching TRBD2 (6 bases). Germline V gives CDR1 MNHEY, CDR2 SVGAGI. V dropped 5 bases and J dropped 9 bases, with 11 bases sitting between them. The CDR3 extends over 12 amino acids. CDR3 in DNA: TGTGCCAGCAGTAAACCGGGGGTTGAGCAGTTCTTC. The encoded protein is CASSKPGVEQFF.

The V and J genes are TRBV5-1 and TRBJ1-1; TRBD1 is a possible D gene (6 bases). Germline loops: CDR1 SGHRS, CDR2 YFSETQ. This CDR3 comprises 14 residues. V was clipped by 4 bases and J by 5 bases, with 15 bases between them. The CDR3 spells CASSGGRGQTEAFF. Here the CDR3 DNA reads TGCGCCAGCAGCGGAGGGCGGGGGCAAACTGAAGCTTTCTTT. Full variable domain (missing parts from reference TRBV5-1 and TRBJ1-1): KAGVTQTPRYLIKTRGQQVTLSCSPISGHRSVSWYQQTPGQGLQFLFEYFSETQRNKGNFPGRFSGRQFSNSRSEMNVSTLELGDSALYLCASSGGRGQTEAFFGQGTRLTVV.

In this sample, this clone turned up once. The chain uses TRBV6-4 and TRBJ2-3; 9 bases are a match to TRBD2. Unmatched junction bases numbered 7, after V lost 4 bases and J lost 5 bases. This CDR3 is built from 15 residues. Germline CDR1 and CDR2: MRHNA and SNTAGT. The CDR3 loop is CASSGGGGAGDTQYF. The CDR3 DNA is TGTGCCAGCAGTGGCGGCGGGGGGGCCGGAGATACGCAGTATTTT.

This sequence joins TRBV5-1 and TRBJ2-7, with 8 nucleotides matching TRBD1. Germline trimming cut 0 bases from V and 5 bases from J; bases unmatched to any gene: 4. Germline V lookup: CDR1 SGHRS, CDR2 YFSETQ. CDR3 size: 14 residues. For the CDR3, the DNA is TGCGCCAGCAGCTTGGCAGGGGGCTTCGACGAGCAGTACTTC. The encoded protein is CASSLAGGFDEQYF.

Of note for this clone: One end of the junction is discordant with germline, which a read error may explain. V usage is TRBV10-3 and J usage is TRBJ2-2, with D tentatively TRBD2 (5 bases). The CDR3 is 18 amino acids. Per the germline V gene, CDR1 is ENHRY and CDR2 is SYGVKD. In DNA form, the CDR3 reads TGTGCCATCAGTGAGGAGCCCAGAGGGCAGGATGAACACCGGGGAGCTGTTTTT. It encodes CAISEEPRGQDEHRGAVF.

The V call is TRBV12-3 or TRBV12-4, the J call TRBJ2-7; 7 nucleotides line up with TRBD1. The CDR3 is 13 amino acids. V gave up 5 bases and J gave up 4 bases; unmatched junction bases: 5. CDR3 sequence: CASSPGTAYEQYF. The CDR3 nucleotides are TGTGCCAGCAGTCCCGGGACAGCTTACGAGCAGTACTTC.

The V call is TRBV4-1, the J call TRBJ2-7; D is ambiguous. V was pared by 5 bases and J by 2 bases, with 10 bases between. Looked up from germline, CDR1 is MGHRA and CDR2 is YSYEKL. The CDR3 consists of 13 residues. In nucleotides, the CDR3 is TGCGCCAGCAGCGCGTCGTTCCCCTACGAGCAGTACTTC. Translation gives CASSASFPYEQYF.

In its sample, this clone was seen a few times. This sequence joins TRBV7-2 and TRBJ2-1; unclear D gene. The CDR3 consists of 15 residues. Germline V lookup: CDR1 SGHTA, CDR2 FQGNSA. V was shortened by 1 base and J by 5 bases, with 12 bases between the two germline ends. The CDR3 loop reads CASSLGALPHNEQFF. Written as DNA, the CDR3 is TGTGCCAGCAGCTTAGGCGCCCTCCCCCACAATGAGCAGTTCTTC.

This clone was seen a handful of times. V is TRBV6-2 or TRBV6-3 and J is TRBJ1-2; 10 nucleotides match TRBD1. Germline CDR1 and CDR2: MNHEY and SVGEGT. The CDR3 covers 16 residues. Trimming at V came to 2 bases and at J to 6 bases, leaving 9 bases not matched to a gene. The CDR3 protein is CASSYRSGQGHDGYTF. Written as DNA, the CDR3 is TGTGCCAGCAGTTACAGATCGGGACAGGGGCACGATGGCTACACCTTC.

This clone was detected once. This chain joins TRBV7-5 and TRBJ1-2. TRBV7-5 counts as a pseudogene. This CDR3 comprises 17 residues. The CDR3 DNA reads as TGTGCCAGAAGCTTAGTGGGCCGACAAGACTATCCCTATGGCTACACCTTC. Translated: CARSLVGRQDYPYGYTF.

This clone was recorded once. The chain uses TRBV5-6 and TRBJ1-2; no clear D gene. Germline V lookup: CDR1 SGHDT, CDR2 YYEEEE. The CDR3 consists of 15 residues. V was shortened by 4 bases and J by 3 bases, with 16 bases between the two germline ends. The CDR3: CASSGWSRGYYGYTF. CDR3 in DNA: TGTGCCAGCAGCGGTTGGTCGCGGGGTTACTATGGCTACACCTTC.

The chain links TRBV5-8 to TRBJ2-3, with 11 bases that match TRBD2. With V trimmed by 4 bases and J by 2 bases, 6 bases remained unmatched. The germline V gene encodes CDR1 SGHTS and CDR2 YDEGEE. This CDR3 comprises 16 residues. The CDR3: CASSPGTSGLTDTQYF. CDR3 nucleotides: TGTGCCAGCAGCCCGGGGACTAGCGGACTCACAGATACGCAGTATTTT.

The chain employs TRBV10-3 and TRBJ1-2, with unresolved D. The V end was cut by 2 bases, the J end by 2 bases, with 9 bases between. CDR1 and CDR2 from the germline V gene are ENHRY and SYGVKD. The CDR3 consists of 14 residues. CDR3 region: CAISEAAGNYGYTF. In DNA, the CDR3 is TGTGCCATCAGTGAGGCAGCGGGCAACTATGGCTACACCTTC.